This T cell receptor beta chain was identified during a study of blood T cells in healthy people across ages. A second 7 to 11 cycle PCR used barcoded and J-beta primers. MiXCR was run by TCRdb on the 5' RACE reads, yielding one entry per CDR3 protein. The data contain roughly 700,000 distinct CDR3 sequences, around 48% of them singletons. CDR3 length equals 15 residues. Per germline, CDR1 SGHRS and CDR2 YFSETQ. V was trimmed by 1 base and J by 4 bases, leaving 13 bases between them. A remark on this clonotype: What it binds is unknown.

Whole-study results and caveats: Age brought a roughly linear fall in TCR beta diversity measured per million T cells.

This TCR was recovered from a woman aged 60-75 years in good health. Material for sequencing was blood. This chain connects TRBV5-1 to TRBJ2-3, with D maybe TRBD2 (6 bases). CDR3 amino acids: CASSLLPGDSDTQYF. The CDR3, as DNA: TGCGCCAGCAGCTTGTTACCGGGAGACTCAGATACGCAGTATTTT. Looking up the rest from reference TRBV5-1 and TRBJ2-3 gives the full variable domain: KAGVTQTPRYLIKTRGQQVTLSCSPISGHRSVSWYQQTPGQGLQFLFEYFSETQRNKGNFPGRFSGRQFSNSRSEMNVSTLELGDSALYLCASSLLPGDSDTQYFGPGTRLTVL.